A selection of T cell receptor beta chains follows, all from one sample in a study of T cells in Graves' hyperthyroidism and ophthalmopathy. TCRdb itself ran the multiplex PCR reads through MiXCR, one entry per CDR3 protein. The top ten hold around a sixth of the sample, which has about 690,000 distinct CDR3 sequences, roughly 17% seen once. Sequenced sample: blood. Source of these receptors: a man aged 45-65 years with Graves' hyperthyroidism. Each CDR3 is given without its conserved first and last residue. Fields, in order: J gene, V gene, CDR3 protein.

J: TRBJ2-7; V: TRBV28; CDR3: ASSAIRGPYEQY
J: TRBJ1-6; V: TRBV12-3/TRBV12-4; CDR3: ASRQGLYNLNSPLH
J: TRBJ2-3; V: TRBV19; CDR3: ASGPRKGDTQY
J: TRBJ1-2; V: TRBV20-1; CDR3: SASSHGTANYGYT
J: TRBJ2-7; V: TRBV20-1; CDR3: SARSRTVPYEQY
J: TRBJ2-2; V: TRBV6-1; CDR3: ASKLAGDTGELF
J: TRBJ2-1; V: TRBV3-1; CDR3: ASFPGPGTSGVHNEQF
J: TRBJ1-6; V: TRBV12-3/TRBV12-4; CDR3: ASQLADNSPLH
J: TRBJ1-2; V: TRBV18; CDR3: ASSPDLNSGYT
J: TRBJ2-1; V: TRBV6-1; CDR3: ASSEGTSGGDNEQF
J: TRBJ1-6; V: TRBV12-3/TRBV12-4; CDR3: ASGSPGSPLH
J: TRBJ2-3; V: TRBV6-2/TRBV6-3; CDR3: ASSGLAGASTDTQY
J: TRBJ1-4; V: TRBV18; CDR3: ASSPGTGREKLF
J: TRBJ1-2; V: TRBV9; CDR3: ASSVAHLPIATVSNYGYT
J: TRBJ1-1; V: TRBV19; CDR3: ASSYTENTEAF
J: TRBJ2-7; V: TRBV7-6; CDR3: ASSLEGGPGTYEQY
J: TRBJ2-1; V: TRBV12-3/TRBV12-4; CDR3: ASSTVLSGSSYNEQF
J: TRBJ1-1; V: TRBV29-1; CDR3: SVSGIDRAHTEAF
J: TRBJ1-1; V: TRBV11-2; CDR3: ASSLDLGVRTEAF
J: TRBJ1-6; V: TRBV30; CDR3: AWLRGPNSPLH
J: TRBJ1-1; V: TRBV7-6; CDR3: ASSPMGQNTEAF
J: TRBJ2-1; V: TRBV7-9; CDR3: ASSFGQGKGNEQF
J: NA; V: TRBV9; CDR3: ASSVYSGEQF
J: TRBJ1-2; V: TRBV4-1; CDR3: ASSSFPEQGDGYT
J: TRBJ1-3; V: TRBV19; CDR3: ASSTSEPWMGNTIY
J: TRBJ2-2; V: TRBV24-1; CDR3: ASRLSGNTGELF